The 10 T cell receptor beta chains presented below share a single source sample, sequenced in a study of OX40 agonist ivuxolimab in advanced cancers. The method was immunoSEQ multiplex PCR; TCRdb's version includes in-frame clones alone and lacks a portion of them. The data contain approximately 82,000 clones, approximately 84% of them seen just once; the ten biggest clones take up roughly 2.1%. Material: CD4+ or CD8+ T cells sorted from blood, obtained in a trial of the OX40 agonist ivuxolimab. The origin of the receptors is an adult with an advanced solid tumor such as melanoma, head and neck, liver or kidney cancer.

The rearrangement joins TRBV7-2 to TRBJ2-7; D possibly corresponds to TRBD2 (6 bases). Trimming shortened V by 4 bases and J by 2 bases, and 12 bases separated the two germline ends. This CDR3 comprises 14 residues. The V gene's germline CDR1 is SGHTA and CDR2 FQGNSA. CDR3 region: CASSSVPGAYEQYF. As DNA, the CDR3 is TGTGCCAGCAGCTCGGTCCCGGGAGCCTACGAGCAGTACTTC.

CDR3 loop: CASSLAGNGDTEAFF. For the CDR3, the DNA is TGTGCCAGCAGCTTAGCGGGTAATGGGGACACTGAAGCTTTCTTT. The chain recombines TRBV7-6 with TRBJ1-1; no clear D gene. Germline lookup yields CDR1 SGHVS and CDR2 FNYEAQ. This CDR3 comprises 15 residues. V was pared by 0 bases and J by 3 bases, with 11 bases between.

The CDR3 is CSVEDGASGENEQFF. The CDR3 bases are TGCAGCGTTGAAGATGGGGCTAGCGGGGAAAATGAGCAGTTCTTC. The gene calls are TRBV29-1 and TRBJ2-1; 9 nucleotides agree with TRBD2. Per germline, CDR1 SQVTM and CDR2 ANQGSEA. The J segment lost 7 bases and the V segment lost 0 bases, leaving 7 bases of the junction unmatched. The length of the CDR3 is 15 residues.

The V gene is TRBV6-6, the J gene TRBJ1-1; TRBD1 is a possible D gene (5 bases). The germline V gene has CDR1 MNHNY and CDR2 SVGAGI (reference sequence). This CDR3 contains 14 residues. Trimming removed 7 bases at V and 0 bases at J, with 12 bases between. CDR3 sequence reads: CASTGHYMNTEAFF. DNA for the CDR3: TGTGCCAGCACTGGACACTACATGAACACTGAAGCTTTCTTT.

The V and J genes are TRBV7-3 and TRBJ1-1, with a weak D call TRBD1 (6 bases). V was cut by 2 bases and J by 1 base, with 11 bases left in between. This CDR3 has 15 residues. Germline V gene lookup returns CDR1 SGHTA and CDR2 FQGTGA. The CDR3 here is CASSLGGMGNTEAFF. CDR3 in DNA: TGTGCCAGCAGCTTAGGGGGCATGGGGAACACTGAAGCTTTCTTT.

This chain connects TRBV2 to TRBJ1-1; unclear D gene. CDR1 is SNHLY and CDR2 is FYNNEI in the germline V gene. V lost 6 bases and J 1 base, leaving 9 bases between the germline ends. The CDR3 loop spans 13 amino acids. The CDR3 region has the DNA TGTGCCAGCAGCGGACGGCAGAACACTGAAGCTTTCTTT. It codes for CASSGRQNTEAFF.

The chain recombines TRBV2 with TRBJ1-4, with D possibly matching TRBD1 (6 bases). Trimming shortened V by 6 bases and J by 0 bases, and 11 bases separated the two germline ends. Germline V gives CDR1 SNHLY, CDR2 FYNNEI. This CDR3 region has 15 residues. The CDR3 reads CASRAGQPTNEKLFF. The CDR3 bases are TGTGCCAGCAGAGCAGGACAGCCAACTAATGAAAAACTGTTTTTT.

The chain carries TRBV27 and TRBJ2-7, with 8 bases that match TRBD2. CDR1 and CDR2 from the germline V gene are MNHEY and SMNVEV (reference sequence). The CDR3 consists of 15 residues. Trimming at V came to 2 bases and at J to 2 bases, leaving 5 bases not matched to a gene. This CDR3 reads CASSLDGRATYEQYF. DNA for the CDR3: TGTGCCAGCAGTTTAGACGGGAGGGCCACCTACGAGCAGTACTTC.

The CDR3 is CASSIWGRNQPQHF. CDR3 bases: TGTGCCAGTAGTATATGGGGCAGGAATCAGCCCCAGCATTTT. The chain is built from TRBV19 and TRBJ1-5; the D gene is possibly TRBD1 (5 bases). CDR1 is LNHDA, CDR2 SQIVND, per germline (reference sequence). Trimming took off 2 bases at V and 4 bases at J, with 9 bases between the two ends. The CDR3 consists of 14 residues.

This chain connects TRBV6-5 to TRBJ2-7, with TRBD1 matching over 10 bases. The CDR3 loop spans 14 amino acids. The V and J ends lost 6 bases and 7 bases, in that order; junction bases with no gene match: 9. In germline, CDR1 is MNHEY, CDR2 SVGAGI. The chain's CDR3 is CASRKGDRGREQYF. Written as DNA, the CDR3 is TGTGCCAGCAGAAAAGGGGACAGGGGCCGGGAGCAGTACTTC.